The present entry profiles one TCR beta chain with its context. V gave up 8 bases and J gave up 4 bases; unmatched junction bases: 13. From germline, CDR1 is LNHDA and CDR2 SQIVND (reference sequence). The CDR3 has 15 residues. The run depth of the assay was deep. Sequenced by immunoSEQ multiplex PCR; TCRdb stores in-frame clones only, minus some. The sample records about a million clones, roughly 80% being singletons. The data are from a study of shared clonotypes between healthy human individuals. This chain connects TRBV19 to TRBJ2-7; TRBD1 matches at 8 bases. The TCR originated in a man between 18 and 29 years old in good health. Some clones in this sample may be carry-over from other donors' samples. The specimen was memory CD4+ T cells from PBMCs. Subset described: CD45RA-negative fraction. CDR3 loop: CASAQDRVRGYEQYF. The CDR3 DNA reads as TGTGCCAGTGCTCAGGACAGGGTAAGGGGTTACGAGCAGTACTTC.